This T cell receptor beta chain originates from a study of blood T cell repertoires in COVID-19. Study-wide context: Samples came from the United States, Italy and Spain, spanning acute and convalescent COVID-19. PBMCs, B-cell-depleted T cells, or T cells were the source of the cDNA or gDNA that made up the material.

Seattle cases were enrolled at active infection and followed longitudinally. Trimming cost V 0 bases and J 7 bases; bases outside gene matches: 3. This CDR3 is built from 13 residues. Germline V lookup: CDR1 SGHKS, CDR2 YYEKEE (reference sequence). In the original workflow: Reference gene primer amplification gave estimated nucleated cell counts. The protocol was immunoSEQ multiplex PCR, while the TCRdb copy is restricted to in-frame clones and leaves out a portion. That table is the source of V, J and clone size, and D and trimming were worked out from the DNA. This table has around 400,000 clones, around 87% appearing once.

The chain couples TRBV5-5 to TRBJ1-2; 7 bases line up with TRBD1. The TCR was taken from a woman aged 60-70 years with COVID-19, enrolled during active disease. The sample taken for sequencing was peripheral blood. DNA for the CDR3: TGTGCCAGCAGCTTGGATAGGGGGCTTGGCTACACCTTC. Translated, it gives CASSLDRGLGYTF.